These 18 T cell receptor beta chains were sequenced from one sample in a study of blood T cell repertoires in COVID-19 (dated by TCRdb to 2019 to 2021). Library prep was done by the immunoSEQ multiplex PCR assay. TCRdb retrieved this table from immuneACCESS and kept in-frame rearrangements only. Not all clones are present; in checked studies, unresolved V genes account for under half, and no reason is known for the remainder. The sample includes approximately 250,000 clones, with roughly 89% observed a single time. Jointly, the top ten make up around 2% of the sample. Source material: peripheral blood. The receptors shown here come from a man in his thirties or forties who had recovered from COVID-19.

CDR3 residues: CASSKVCQGSTEAFF. In DNA, the CDR3 is TGTGCCAGCAGCAAAGTTTGCCAGGGAAGCACTGAAGCTTTCTTT. The J gene is TRBJ1-1, the V gene TRBV21-1; no DNA check was done on the table's D call, TRBD1. TRBV21-1 is assigned pseudogene status. The CDR3 covers 15 residues.

This clone was found a few times. This sequence joins TRBV9 and TRBJ1-1; 7 nucleotides line up with TRBD1. The germline gives CDR1 SGDLS, CDR2 YYNGEE. The J segment lost 6 bases and the V segment lost 0 bases, leaving 2 bases of the junction unmatched. The CDR3 runs to 13 residues. CDR3 coding DNA: TGTGCCAGCAGCGTAGGGACAGGCTCTGAAGCTTTCTTT. It codes for CASSVGTGSEAFF.

V gene TRBV7-2 combines with J gene TRBJ2-3; a possible D gene is TRBD2 (6 bases). Germline CDR1 reads SGHTA; CDR2 reads FQGNSA. This CDR3 is 18 amino acids long. Trimming removed 4 bases at V and 0 bases at J, with 20 bases between. The CDR3 DNA reads as TGTGCCAGCAGCTCCTCGGGTAGCGGAAGACCTAGCACAGATACGCAGTATTTT. Protein: CASSSSGSGRPSTDTQYF. The full variable domain, rest sourced from reference TRBV7-2 and TRBJ2-3, is GAGVSQSPSNKVTEKGKDVELRCDPISGHTALYWYRQSLGQGLEFLIYFQGNSAPDKSGLPSDRFSAERTGGSVSTLTIQRTQQEDSAVYLCASSSSGSGRPSTDTQYFGPGTRLTVL.

This chain joins TRBV5-1 and TRBJ2-7; TRBD1 might be the D (6 bases). The CDR3 is 13 residues long. Per germline, CDR1 SGHRS and CDR2 YFSETQ. V lost 4 bases, J lost 0 bases, and 8 bases lay in between. The CDR3 sequence is CASSTDSSYEQYF. In DNA form, the CDR3 reads TGCGCCAGCAGCACGGACAGCTCCTACGAGCAGTACTTC.

The genes are TRBV7-2 and TRBJ1-2; no definite D call. This CDR3 contains 12 residues. The germline V gene has CDR1 SGHTA and CDR2 FQGNSA. V lost 2 bases and J 2 bases, leaving 3 bases between the germline ends. DNA of the CDR3: TGTGCCAGCAGCTTAACAAACTATGGCTACACCTTC. It is translated as CASSLTNYGYTF.

As concerns this clone: Other DNA sequences in the sample encode the same CDR3. The chain employs TRBV18 and TRBJ2-7, with 10 bases fitting TRBD1. There are 14 residues in the CDR3. Germline trimming cut 3 bases from V and 4 bases from J; bases unmatched to any gene: 3. Germline V gene data show CDR1 as KGHSH and CDR2 as LQKENI. The DNA of the CDR3 is TGTGCCAGCTCACCCGGGACAGGGGCTTACGAGCAGTACTTC. This sequence encodes CASSPGTGAYEQYF.

V usage is TRBV5-4 and J usage is TRBJ1-3, with 8 bases identical to TRBD1. Germline trimming cut 0 bases from V and 8 bases from J; bases unmatched to any gene: 7. Germline CDR1 SGHNT, CDR2 YYREEE (reference sequence). The CDR3 runs 15 residues. Written as DNA, the CDR3 is TGTGCCAGCAGCTTGGGCCGGACAGGGATAGACACCATATATTTT. This encodes CASSLGRTGIDTIYF. Full variable domain (rest looked up from reference TRBV5-4 and TRBJ1-3): ETGVTQSPTHLIKTRGQQVTLRCSSQSGHNTVSWYQQALGQGPQFIFQYYREEENGRGNFPPRFSGLQFPNYSSELNVNALELDDSALYLCASSLGRTGIDTIYFGEGSWLTVV.

The rearrangement joins TRBV27 to TRBJ1-6, with D possibly being TRBD1 (6 bases). Germline V gene data show CDR1 as MNHEY and CDR2 as SMNVEV (reference sequence). V was pared by 3 bases and J by 6 bases, with 12 bases between. The CDR3 is made up of 15 amino acids. Here the CDR3 reads CASSLITRGNSPLHF. CDR3 sequence (DNA): TGTGCCAGCAGTTTGATCACCAGGGGTAATTCACCCCTCCACTTT.

As for this clone: Sequence at one end of the junction differs from germline and may be a read error. The chain carries TRBV19 and TRBJ1-2; D remains ambiguous. The CDR3 runs to 10 residues. Germline assignment: CDR1 LNHDA and CDR2 SQIVND (reference sequence). CDR3 sequence reads: CATGLTGENF. CDR3 nucleotide sequence: TGTGCCACAGGCTTAACTGGGGAGAACTTC.

The genes are TRBV4-2 and TRBJ2-3; D perhaps matches TRBD1 (5 bases). V lost 4 bases to trimming and J lost 6 bases, with 20 bases between them. CDR1 and CDR2 (germline): LGHNA, YNFKEQ. This CDR3 contains 16 residues. DNA for the CDR3: TGTGCCAGCAGCCGCGCCCAGGGCCGAAATGGGGATACGCAGTATTTT. Protein sequence: CASSRAQGRNGDTQYF.

J is TRBJ1-4 and V is TRBV7-9; a possible D gene is TRBD1 (5 bases). V was clipped by 5 bases and J by 3 bases, with 10 bases between them. This CDR3 has 14 residues. Germline CDR1 and CDR2: SEHNR and FQNEAQ (reference sequence). The CDR3 loop reads CASSPSGANEKLFF. The CDR3 DNA reads as TGTGCCAGCAGCCCGTCGGGGGCTAATGAAAAACTGTTTTTT.

V usage is TRBV5-4 and J usage is TRBJ2-1; 14 bases map to TRBD2. The CDR3 is 20 amino acids. V gave up 4 bases and J gave up 8 bases; unmatched junction bases: 20. Germline V CDR1 and CDR2: SGHNT, YYREEE (reference sequence). As DNA, the CDR3 is TGTGCCAGCAGCCCCCCCATGCCGACTAGCGGGGGGGCCGGGATTGATGAGCAGTTCTTC. It specifies CASSPPMPTSGGAGIDEQFF. The whole variable domain, remainder taken from reference TRBV5-4 and TRBJ2-1, is ETGVTQSPTHLIKTRGQQVTLRCSSQSGHNTVSWYQQALGQGPQFIFQYYREEENGRGNFPPRFSGLQFPNYSSELNVNALELDDSALYLCASSPPMPTSGGAGIDEQFFGPGTRLTVL.

The count of this clone is one. This rearrangement joins TRBV18 to TRBJ1-1; 8 bases are a match to TRBD1. Germline V gives CDR1 KGHSH, CDR2 LQKENI. Trimming removed 3 bases from V and 5 bases from J; junction bases left unmatched: 2. There are 13 residues in the CDR3. The CDR3 coding sequence is TGTGCCAGCTCACCTCAGGGGGCAACTGAAGCTTTCTTT. Translation gives CASSPQGATEAFF.

V usage is TRBV6-5 and J usage is TRBJ2-2; 7 nucleotides agree with TRBD2. In germline, CDR1 is MNHEY, CDR2 SVGAGI. J was trimmed by 4 bases and V by 6 bases; bases with no gene match: 2. The CDR3 sequence is 13 residues long. The CDR3 loop is CASSWEGTGELFF. CDR3 nucleotide sequence: TGTGCCAGCAGCTGGGAGGGCACCGGGGAGCTGTTTTTT.

This rearrangement joins TRBV7-9 to TRBJ1-2; D is perhaps TRBD1 (6 bases). Deletions cut 3 bases from V and 7 bases from J, with 18 bases between. Germline V gives CDR1 SEHNR, CDR2 FQNEAQ (reference sequence). The CDR3 is made up of 15 amino acids. The CDR3 reads CASSFSFPGQLGYTF. In DNA form, the CDR3 reads TGTGCCAGCAGCTTTTCCTTTCCGGGACAACTTGGCTACACCTTC.

The chain links TRBV5-4 to TRBJ2-1, with 9 bases that match TRBD2. V gave up 2 bases and J gave up 4 bases; unmatched junction bases: 4. Germline loops: CDR1 SGHNT, CDR2 YYREEE (reference sequence). CDR3 length: 15 residues. The CDR3 is CASSLAGGTYNEQFF. The CDR3 DNA follows: TGTGCCAGCAGCTTAGCGGGGGGCACTTACAATGAGCAGTTCTTC.

This chain links TRBV11-2 with TRBJ2-6, with D tentatively TRBD2 (6 bases). CDR1 and CDR2 from the germline V gene are SGHAT and FQNNGV. V was shortened by 4 bases and J by 6 bases, with 7 bases between the two germline ends. The CDR3 is made up of 13 amino acids. The CDR3 DNA is TGTGCCAGCAGCTCGGGACTGGCCAACGTCCTGACTTTC. It specifies CASSSGLANVLTF.

V gene TRBV11-2 combines with J gene TRBJ1-1, with unresolved D. The CDR3 runs 12 residues. The germline V and J ends were trimmed by 3 bases and 1 base, with 3 bases remaining between them. Germline CDR1 SGHAT, CDR2 FQNNGV. In DNA, the CDR3 is TGTGCCAGCAGCTTCGGGAACACTGAAGCTTTCTTT. This encodes CASSFGNTEAFF.